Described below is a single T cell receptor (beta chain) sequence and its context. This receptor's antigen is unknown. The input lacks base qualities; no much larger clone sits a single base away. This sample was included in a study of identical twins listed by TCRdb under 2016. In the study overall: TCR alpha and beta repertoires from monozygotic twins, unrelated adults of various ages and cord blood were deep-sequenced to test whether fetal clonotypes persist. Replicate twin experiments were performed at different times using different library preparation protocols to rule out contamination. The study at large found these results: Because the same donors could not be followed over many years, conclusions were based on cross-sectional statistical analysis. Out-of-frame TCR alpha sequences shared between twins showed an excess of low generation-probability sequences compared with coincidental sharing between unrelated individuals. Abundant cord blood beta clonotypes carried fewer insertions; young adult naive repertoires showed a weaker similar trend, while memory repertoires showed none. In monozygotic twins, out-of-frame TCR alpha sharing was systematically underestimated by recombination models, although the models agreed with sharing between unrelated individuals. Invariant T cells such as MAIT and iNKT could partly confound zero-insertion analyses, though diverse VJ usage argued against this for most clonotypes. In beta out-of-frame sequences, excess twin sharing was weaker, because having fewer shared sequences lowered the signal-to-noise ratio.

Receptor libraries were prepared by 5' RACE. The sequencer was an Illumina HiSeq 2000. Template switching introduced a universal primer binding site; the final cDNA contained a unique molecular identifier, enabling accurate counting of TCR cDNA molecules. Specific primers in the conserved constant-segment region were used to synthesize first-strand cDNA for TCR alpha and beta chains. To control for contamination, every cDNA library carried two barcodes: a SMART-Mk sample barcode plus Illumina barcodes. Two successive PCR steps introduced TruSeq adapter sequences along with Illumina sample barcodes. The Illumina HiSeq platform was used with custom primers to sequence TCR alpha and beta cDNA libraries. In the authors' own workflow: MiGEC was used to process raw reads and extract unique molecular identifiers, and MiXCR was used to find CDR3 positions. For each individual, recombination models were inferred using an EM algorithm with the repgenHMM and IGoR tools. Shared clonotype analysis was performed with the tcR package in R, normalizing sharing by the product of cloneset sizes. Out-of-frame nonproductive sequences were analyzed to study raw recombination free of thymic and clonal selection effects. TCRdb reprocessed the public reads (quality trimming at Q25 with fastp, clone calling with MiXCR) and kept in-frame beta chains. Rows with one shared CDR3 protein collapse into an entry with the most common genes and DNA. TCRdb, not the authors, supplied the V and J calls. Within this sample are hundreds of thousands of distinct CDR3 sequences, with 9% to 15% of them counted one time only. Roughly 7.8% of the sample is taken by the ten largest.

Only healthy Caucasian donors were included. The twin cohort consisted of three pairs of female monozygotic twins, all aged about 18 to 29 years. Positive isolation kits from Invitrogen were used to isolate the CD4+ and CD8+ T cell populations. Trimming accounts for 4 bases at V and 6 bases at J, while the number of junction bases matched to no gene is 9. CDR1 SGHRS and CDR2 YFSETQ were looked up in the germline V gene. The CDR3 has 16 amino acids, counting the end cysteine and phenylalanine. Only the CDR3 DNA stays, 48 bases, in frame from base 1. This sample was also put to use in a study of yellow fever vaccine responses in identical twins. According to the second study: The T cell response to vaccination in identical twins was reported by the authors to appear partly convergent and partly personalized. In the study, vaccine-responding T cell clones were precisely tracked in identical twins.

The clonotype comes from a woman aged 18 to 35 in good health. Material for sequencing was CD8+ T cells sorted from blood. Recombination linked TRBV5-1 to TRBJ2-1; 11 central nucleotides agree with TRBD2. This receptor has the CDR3 CASSQRLAGNSNEQFF. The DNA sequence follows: TGCGCCAGCAGCCAACGACTAGCGGGGAATAGCAATGAGCAGTTCTTC.